This is a list of T cell receptor beta chains from one sample in a study of cytomegalovirus exposure and HLA in healthy donors. Only in-frame clones appear in the TCRdb table, and some are missing; sequencing was by immunoSEQ multiplex PCR. The profile shows about 110,000 clones, approximately 81% of them singletons. The sequenced sample consisted of PBMCs. Source of these receptors: a woman between 18 and 30 years old in good health and CMV-seropositive. The CDR3 runs from the conserved cysteine through the conserved F or W.

V,CDR3
TRBV28,CASSAQQAPNEKLFF
TRBV19,CASRGSAGNTIYF
TRBV27,CASSFLPGQGPTNYGYTF
TRBV14,CASSHSVSSEAFF
TRBV19,CASSFRPGLAGEGTQYF
TRBV2,CASSGRGNTEAFF
TRBV2,CASTGTENSPLHF
TRBV21-1,CASSKNGTGKADTQYF
TRBV5-4,CASSLEKLAGETQYF
TRBV5-1,CASSLGQWRFAYEQYF
TRBV12-5,CASGLDGWGRAYNEQFF
TRBV4-1,CASSGQAGTDPFF
TRBV6-1,CASSGTGWVNTEAFF
TRBV7-3,CANSQGPNTGELFF
TRBV11-3,CASSLDSVEGGWTEAFF
TRBV5-1,CASSRDRIYGYTF
TRBV28,CASSLRGRSYNEQFF
TRBV27,CASSLLRGGLNTEAFF